These 29 T cell receptor beta chains came from one sample sequenced in a study of technical replicates of blood from a few donors. The method was immunoSEQ multiplex PCR; TCRdb's version includes in-frame clones alone and lacks a portion of them. The sample lists tens of thousands of clones, about 95% occurring once. The sequenced sample consisted of T cells isolated from PBMCs. The source is a human donor in good health.

V and J are TRBV6-5 and TRBJ2-2; D might be TRBD1 (6 bases). Trimming left V 2 bases short and J 0 bases short, with 10 bases between. CDR1 is MNHEY and CDR2 is SVGAGI in the germline V gene. The CDR3 consists of 16 residues. CDR3 residues: CASSYASGANTGELFF. In DNA form, the CDR3 reads TGTGCCAGCAGTTACGCCTCAGGGGCGAACACCGGGGAGCTGTTTTTT.

This chain joins TRBV29-1 and TRBJ2-1; 8 nucleotides match TRBD1. V lost 3 bases and J lost 2; bases outside the gene matches: 6. In germline, CDR1 is SQVTM, CDR2 ANQGSEA. The CDR3 totals 15 residues. This chain's CDR3 is CSVEGRGQAYNEQFF. Written as DNA, the CDR3 is TGCAGCGTTGAGGGCCGGGGACAGGCCTACAATGAGCAGTTCTTC.

The rearrangement joins TRBV19 to TRBJ2-2, with 8 bases aligning to TRBD1. CDR3 length: 14 residues. Germline CDR1 and CDR2: LNHDA and SQIVND (reference sequence). After removal of 5 bases from V and 8 bases from J, the junction contained 7 bases not matched to a gene. The CDR3 nucleotides are TGTGCCAGTAGTCAGGGGACAGGTACTGGGGAGCTGTTTTTT. Protein: CASSQGTGTGELFF.

The genes are TRBV4-1 and TRBJ1-1, with D tentatively TRBD1 (6 bases). Germline values: CDR1 MGHRA, CDR2 YSYEKL. The CDR3 is 14 amino acids. Between the trimmed V and J ends, which lost 6 bases and 0 bases, there was a span of 11 bases. The CDR3 sequence is CASSPGQMNTEAFF. Written as DNA, the CDR3 is TGCGCCAGCAGTCCAGGACAGATGAACACTGAAGCTTTCTTT.

V and J are TRBV7-9 and TRBJ2-5, with 8 bases identical to TRBD2. This CDR3 spans 14 amino acids. J gave up 5 bases and V 5 bases, and 7 bases lay outside the gene matches. CDR1 and CDR2 from the germline V gene are SEHNR and FQNEAQ (reference sequence). The CDR3 spells CASSGGSGGETQYF. The DNA for the CDR3 is TGTGCCAGCAGCGGCGGCTCGGGAGGGGAGACCCAGTACTTC. Together with reference TRBV7-9 and TRBJ2-5, the CDR3 gives the full variable domain: DTGVSQNPRHKITKRGQNVTFRCDPISEHNRLYWYRQTLGQGPEFLTYFQNEAQLEKSRLLSDRFSAERPKGSFSTLEIQRTEQGDSAMYLCASSGGSGGETQYFGPGTRLLVL.

The V and J genes are TRBV6-5 and TRBJ1-6, with D possibly TRBD1 on 5 matching bases. CDR3 length: 15 residues. The germline V gene encodes CDR1 MNHEY and CDR2 SVGAGI. Trimming cost V 0 bases and J 7 bases, with 10 bases left between them. The CDR3: CASSYSGGVNSPLHF. CDR3 sequence (DNA): TGTGCCAGCAGTTACTCAGGAGGGGTGAATTCACCCCTCCACTTT.

The V gene is TRBV11-3, the J gene TRBJ1-4, with D unresolved. The germline V gene has CDR1 SGHNT and CDR2 YENEEA. The CDR3 length is 15 residues. V lost 5 bases, J lost 1 base, and 11 bases lay in between. CDR3 amino acids: CASSPTTGTNEKLFF. In DNA, the CDR3 is TGTGCCAGCAGCCCTACCACCGGAACTAATGAAAAACTGTTTTTT.

This clone was seen a few times. V and J are TRBV7-3 and TRBJ1-1; D uncertain. The CDR3 extends over 12 amino acids. Germline loops: CDR1 SGHTA, CDR2 FQGTGA. Trimming shortened V by 5 bases and J by 10 bases, and 14 bases separated the two germline ends. The DNA for the CDR3 is TGTGCCAGCAGCCCCGGGGAGGGTACAGCTTTCTTT. Translation: CASSPGEGTAFF.

For the CDR3, the DNA is TGTGCCAGCAGCGCACAGGGTTCCTACAATGAGCAGTTCTTC. Translated: CASSAQGSYNEQFF. The chain couples TRBV6-5 to TRBJ2-1; a possible D gene is TRBD1 (6 bases). Germline CDR1 and CDR2: MNHEY and SVGAGI. Trimming removed 6 bases from V and 1 base from J, with 10 bases in between. The CDR3 consists of 14 residues.

V usage is TRBV13 and J usage is TRBJ1-2, with a tentative D call TRBD1 (5 bases). The ends were cut back, 3 bases at V and 2 bases at J, with 7 bases in the middle. The CDR3 has 13 residues. Germline V gene sequence: CDR1 PRHDT, CDR2 FYEKMQ (reference sequence). The DNA of the CDR3 is TGTGCCAGCAGCTTGGACAAGAACTATGGCTACACCTTC. This translates into CASSLDKNYGYTF.

V is TRBV6-5 and J is TRBJ2-6; D is unresolved. The CDR3 is made up of 15 amino acids. CDR1 is MNHEY and CDR2 is SVGAGI in the germline V gene. Trimming stripped 0 bases from V and 0 bases from J, with 3 bases between. CDR3 nucleotides: TGTGCCAGCAGTTACTCGAGCTCTGGGGCCAACGTCCTGACTTTC. Protein: CASSYSSSGANVLTF.

The gene calls are TRBV5-1 and TRBJ2-5, with D maybe TRBD1 (5 bases). Germline V gene sequence: CDR1 SGHRS, CDR2 YFSETQ. Between the trimmed V and J ends, which lost 4 bases and 0 bases, there was a span of 10 bases. CDR3 size: 14 residues. For the CDR3, the DNA is TGCGCCAGCAGCCCGGACAACCACCAAGAGACCCAGTACTTC. Amino acids: CASSPDNHQETQYF.

J is TRBJ2-7 and V is TRBV2; D unresolved. The CDR3 covers 11 residues. The V and J ends lost 5 bases and 2 bases respectively, with 4 bases between them. Germline loops: CDR1 SNHLY, CDR2 FYNNEI. The CDR3, as DNA: TGTGCCAGCAGTTCCACCTACGAGCAGTACTTC. It codes for CASSSTYEQYF.

V and J are TRBV6-1 and TRBJ1-6, with a tentative D call TRBD1 (6 bases). Trimming took off 2 bases at V and 5 bases at J, with 13 bases between the two ends. Per germline, CDR1 MNHNS and CDR2 SASEGT. CDR3 length equals 16 residues. CDR3 loop: CASSENLGGNNSPLHF. For the CDR3, the DNA is TGTGCCAGCAGTGAAAATTTAGGGGGTAATAATTCACCCCTCCACTTT.

The chain recombines TRBV6-1 with TRBJ1-5; possible D gene TRBD1, 6 bases. This CDR3 has 13 amino acids. The V end lost 5 bases, the J end lost 3 bases, and 8 bases lay between the germline ends. Per the germline V gene, CDR1 is MNHNS and CDR2 is SASEGT. CDR3 region: CASSNRDNQPQHF. CDR3 sequence (DNA): TGTGCCAGCAGTAACAGGGACAATCAGCCCCAGCATTTT.

The rearrangement joins TRBV11-2 to TRBJ1-2, with D tentatively TRBD1 (6 bases). Per the germline V gene, CDR1 is SGHAT and CDR2 is FQNNGV. The V end lost 4 bases, the J end lost 3 bases, and 12 bases lay between the germline ends. This CDR3 is 14 amino acids long. The CDR3 nucleotides are TGTGCCAGCAGCTCCCCGAAGGGGGACTATGGCTACACCTTC. Its protein is CASSSPKGDYGYTF.

This clone was seen a handful of times. V usage is TRBV14 and J usage is TRBJ1-3; D not resolved. CDR1 SGHDN and CDR2 FVKESK come from the germline V gene. The CDR3 has 12 amino acids. Trimming removed 4 bases from V and 6 bases from J, with 7 bases in between. The CDR3 reads CASSPSVNTIYF. DNA of the CDR3: TGTGCCAGCAGCCCGTCCGTAAACACCATATATTTT.

This clone was counted once. V usage is TRBV7-9 and J usage is TRBJ1-4; TRBD1 aligns across 7 bases. The CDR3 extends over 15 amino acids. Germline V gives CDR1 SEHNR, CDR2 FQNEAQ (reference sequence). V shed 3 bases and J 7 bases; nucleotides not matched to a gene: 8. CDR3 amino acids: CASSFTGALAEKLFF. CDR3 bases: TGTGCCAGCAGCTTCACAGGGGCCCTCGCTGAAAAACTGTTTTTT.

The chain joins TRBV19 to TRBJ2-2; D might be TRBD1 (6 bases). There are 14 residues in the CDR3. V gave up 5 bases and J gave up 1 base, with 8 bases separating them. Germline loops: CDR1 LNHDA, CDR2 SQIVND (reference sequence). For the CDR3, the DNA is TGTGCCAGTAGTCAACAGGGGAACACCGGGGAGCTGTTTTTT. It translates to CASSQQGNTGELFF.

This chain joins TRBV28 and TRBJ1-4; perhaps TRBD1 as D (5 bases). Germline V gives CDR1 MDHEN, CDR2 SYDVKM. V was cut by 5 bases and J by 2 bases, with 24 bases left in between. The CDR3 loop spans 19 amino acids. CDR3 residues: CASSPAGIRTRQTNEKLFF. Written as DNA, the CDR3 is TGTGCCAGCAGTCCCGCAGGGATTAGGACGCGCCAGACTAATGAAAAACTGTTTTTT.

The rearrangement links TRBV5-1 to TRBJ2-7; 12 bases agree with TRBD2. Germline CDR1 is SGHRS and CDR2 is YFSETQ. The length of the CDR3 is 16 residues. Losses at the gene ends were 0 bases for V and 5 bases for J; bases not matched to a gene: 6. The CDR3 region has the DNA TGCGCCAGCAGCTTGGGGGGACTAGCGGGTTCCCACGAGCAGTACTTC. Its translation: CASSLGGLAGSHEQYF.

J is TRBJ2-7 and V is TRBV6-6, with TRBD1 identical over 8 bases. Per germline, CDR1 MNHNY and CDR2 SVGAGI (reference sequence). The ends lost 7 bases at V and 4 bases at J; junction bases unmatched: 9. CDR3 size: 14 residues. CDR3 protein: CASIRGQGAYEQYF. The CDR3 DNA follows: TGTGCCAGCATCCGGGGGCAGGGGGCTTACGAGCAGTACTTC.

The rearrangement links TRBV6-4 to TRBJ1-1, with a tentative D call TRBD1 (6 bases). There are 16 residues in the CDR3. V gave up 1 base and J gave up 5 bases, with 17 bases separating them. Germline V gives CDR1 MRHNA, CDR2 SNTAGT. CDR3 nucleotide sequence: TGTGCCAGCAGTGACTTTCCTTGGACAGTGGAGACTGAAGCTTTCTTT. It translates to CASSDFPWTVETEAFF.

The chain carries TRBV7-9 and TRBJ1-2, with TRBD1 matching over 7 bases. V shed 5 bases and J 1 base; nucleotides not matched to a gene: 7. Per germline, CDR1 SEHNR and CDR2 FQNEAQ (reference sequence). CDR3 size: 15 residues. Written as DNA, the CDR3 is TGTGCCAGCAGCCCGCCCCGGGACAGTAACTATGGCTACACCTTC. Translation gives CASSPPRDSNYGYTF. Based on the CDR3 plus reference TRBV7-9 and TRBJ1-2, the full variable domain is DTGVSQNPRHKITKRGQNVTFRCDPISEHNRLYWYRQTLGQGPEFLTYFQNEAQLEKSRLLSDRFSAERPKGSFSTLEIQRTEQGDSAMYLCASSPPRDSNYGYTFGSGTRLTVV.

V and J are TRBV1 and TRBJ2-7; no check of the table's D call, TRBD1, against the DNA was made. TRBV1 represents a pseudogene. The CDR3 runs to 15 residues. CDR3 sequence (DNA): TGCACCAGCAGCCAATCCCGGACAGTTCCCTACGAGCAGTACTTC. It translates to CTSSQSRTVPYEQYF.

The chain has TRBV10-3 and TRBJ2-2, with D possibly being TRBD2 (5 bases). V lost 0 bases to trimming and J lost 4 bases, with 9 bases between them. Germline CDR1 reads ENHRY; CDR2 reads SYGVKD. This CDR3 contains 15 residues. CDR3 nucleotides: TGTGCCATCAGTGAGTCCGGAGAGGGCACCGGGGAGCTGTTTTTT. Translated, it gives CAISESGEGTGELFF.

The rearrangement uses TRBV29-1 and TRBJ1-2, with 8 positions matching TRBD1. The CDR3 runs to 13 residues. Per the germline V gene, CDR1 is SQVTM and CDR2 is ANQGSEA. Trimming took 7 bases from V and 6 from J; bases not matched to a gene: 10. The chain's CDR3 is CSAKGQGGNGYTF. In DNA form, the CDR3 reads TGCAGCGCTAAAGGACAGGGTGGGAATGGCTACACCTTC.

The rearrangement joins TRBV6-5 to TRBJ1-2, with D uncertain. Trimming shortened V by 0 bases and J by 8 bases, and 13 bases separated the two germline ends. CDR3 size: 14 residues. CDR1 and CDR2 (germline): MNHEY, SVGAGI. In DNA form, the CDR3 reads TGTGCCAGCAGTTACTCGAGTGCGGGGTACGGCTACACCTTC. Its protein product is CASSYSSAGYGYTF.

This clone was seen only once. As DNA, the CDR3 is TGTGCCATCACAGGGGAAGGCACCGGGGAGCTGTTTTTT. This encodes CAITGEGTGELFF. The V call is TRBV10-3, the J call TRBJ2-2, with D perhaps matching TRBD1 (6 bases). The CDR3 is 13 residues long. V dropped 7 bases and J dropped 4 bases, with 10 bases sitting between them. Per the germline V gene, CDR1 is ENHRY and CDR2 is SYGVKD.